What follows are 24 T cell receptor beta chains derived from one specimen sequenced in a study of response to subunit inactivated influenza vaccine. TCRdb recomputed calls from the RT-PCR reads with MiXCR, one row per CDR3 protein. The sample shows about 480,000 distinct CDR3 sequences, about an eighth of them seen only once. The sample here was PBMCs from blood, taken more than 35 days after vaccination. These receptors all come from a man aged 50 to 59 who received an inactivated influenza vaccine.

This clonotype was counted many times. Here the CDR3 reads CASSLVGTSYEQYF. DNA for the CDR3: TGTGCCAGCAGCTTAGTAGGGACCAGCTACGAGCAGTACTTC. The gene calls are TRBV7-2 and TRBJ2-7, with D perhaps TRBD1 or TRBD2 (5 bases each). The germline V and J ends were trimmed by 1 base and 3 bases, with 10 bases remaining between them. This CDR3 is built from 14 residues. The germline V gene has CDR1 SGHTA and CDR2 FQGNSA.

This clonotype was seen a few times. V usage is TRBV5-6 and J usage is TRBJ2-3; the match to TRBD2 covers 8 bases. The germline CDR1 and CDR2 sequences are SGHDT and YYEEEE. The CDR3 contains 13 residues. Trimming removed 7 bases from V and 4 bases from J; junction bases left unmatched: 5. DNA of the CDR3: TGTGCCAGCGGACGGGGGGGGGCAGATACGCAGTATTTT. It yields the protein CASGRGGADTQYF.

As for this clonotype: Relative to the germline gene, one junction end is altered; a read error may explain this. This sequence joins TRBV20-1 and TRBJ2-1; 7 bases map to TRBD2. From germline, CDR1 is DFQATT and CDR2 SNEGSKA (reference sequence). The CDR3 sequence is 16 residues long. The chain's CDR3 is CCARGKGGSDSYEQFF. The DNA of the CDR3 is TGCTGTGCTAGAGGGAAGGGCGGGAGCGATTCCTATGAGCAGTTCTTC.

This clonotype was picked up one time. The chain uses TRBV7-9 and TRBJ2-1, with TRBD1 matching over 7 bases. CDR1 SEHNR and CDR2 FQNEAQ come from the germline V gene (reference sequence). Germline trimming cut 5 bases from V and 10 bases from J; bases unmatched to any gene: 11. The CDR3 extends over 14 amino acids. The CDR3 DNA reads TGTGCCAGCAGCCGAAATCCCGGGACAGTCGAGCAGTTCTTC. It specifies CASSRNPGTVEQFF.

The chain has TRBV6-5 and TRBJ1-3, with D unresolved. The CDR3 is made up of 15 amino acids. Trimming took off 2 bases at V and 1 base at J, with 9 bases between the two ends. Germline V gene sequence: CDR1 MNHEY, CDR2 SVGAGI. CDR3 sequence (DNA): TGTGCCAGCAGTTACCGAGGGCGGTCTGGAAACACCATATATTTT. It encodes CASSYRGRSGNTIYF.

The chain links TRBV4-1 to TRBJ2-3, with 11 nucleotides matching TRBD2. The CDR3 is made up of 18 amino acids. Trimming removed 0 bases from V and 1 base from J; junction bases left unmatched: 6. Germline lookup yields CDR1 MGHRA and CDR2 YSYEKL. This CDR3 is CASSQDLIAGGRTDTQYF. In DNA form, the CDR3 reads TGCGCCAGCAGCCAAGACCTAATAGCGGGGGGGCGCACAGATACGCAGTATTTT.

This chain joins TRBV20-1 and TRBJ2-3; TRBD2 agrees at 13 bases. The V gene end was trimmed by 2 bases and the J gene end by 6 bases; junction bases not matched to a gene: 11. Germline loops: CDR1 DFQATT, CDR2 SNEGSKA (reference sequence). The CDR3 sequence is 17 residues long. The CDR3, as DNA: TGCAGTGCTAGAAGCACGATGACTAGCGGGGGGACGGATACGCAGTATTTT. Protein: CSARSTMTSGGTDTQYF.

The CDR3 nucleotides read TGTGCCAGCAGCCCATCCCTAGCGGGCCCCACAGATACGCAGTATTTT. As protein: CASSPSLAGPTDTQYF. The chain couples TRBV3-1 to TRBJ2-3; 8 bases map to TRBD2. Trimming took 4 bases from V and 2 from J; bases not matched to a gene: 8. This CDR3 spans 16 amino acids. Germline V gene sequence: CDR1 LGHDT, CDR2 YNNKEL (reference sequence).

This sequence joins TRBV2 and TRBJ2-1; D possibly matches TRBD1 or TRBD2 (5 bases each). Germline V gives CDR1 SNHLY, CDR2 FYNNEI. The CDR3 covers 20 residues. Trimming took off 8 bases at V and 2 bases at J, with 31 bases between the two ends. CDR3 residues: CASEKFLRSGAGNAYNEQFF. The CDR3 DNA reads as TGTGCCAGCGAGAAATTTTTGAGGTCCGGGGCCGGGAACGCCTACAATGAGCAGTTCTTC.

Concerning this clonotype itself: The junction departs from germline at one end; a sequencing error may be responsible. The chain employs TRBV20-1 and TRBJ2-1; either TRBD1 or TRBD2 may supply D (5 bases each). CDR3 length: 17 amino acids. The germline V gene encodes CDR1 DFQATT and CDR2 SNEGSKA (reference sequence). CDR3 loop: CSARVMSRGTLYNEQFF. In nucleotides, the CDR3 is TGCAGTGCAAGAGTAATGAGCCGTGGGACCCTATACAATGAGCAGTTCTTC.

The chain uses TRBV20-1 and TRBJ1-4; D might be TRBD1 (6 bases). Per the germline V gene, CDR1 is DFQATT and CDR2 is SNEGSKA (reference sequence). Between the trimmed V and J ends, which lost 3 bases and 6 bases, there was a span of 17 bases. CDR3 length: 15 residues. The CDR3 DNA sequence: TGCAGTGCTAGTGACGATCAGGGGTGGGATGAAAAACTGTTTTTT. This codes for CSASDDQGWDEKLFF.

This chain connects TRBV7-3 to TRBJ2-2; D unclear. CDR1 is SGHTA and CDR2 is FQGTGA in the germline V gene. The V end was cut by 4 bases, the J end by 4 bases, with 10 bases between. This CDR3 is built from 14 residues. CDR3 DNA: TGTGCCAGCAGCTCCGGGTCTCCCACCGGGGAGCTGTTTTTT. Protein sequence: CASSSGSPTGELFF.

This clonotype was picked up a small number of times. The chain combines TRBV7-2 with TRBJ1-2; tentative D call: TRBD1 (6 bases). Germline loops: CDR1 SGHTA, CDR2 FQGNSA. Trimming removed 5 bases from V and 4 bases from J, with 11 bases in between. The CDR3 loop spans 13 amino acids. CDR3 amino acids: CASSPGQLYGYTF. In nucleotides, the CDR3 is TGTGCCAGCAGCCCCGGACAGCTCTATGGCTACACCTTC.

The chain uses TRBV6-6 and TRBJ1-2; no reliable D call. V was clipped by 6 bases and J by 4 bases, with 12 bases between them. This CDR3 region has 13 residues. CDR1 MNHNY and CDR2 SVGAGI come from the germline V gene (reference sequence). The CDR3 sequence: CASSPGRVYGYTF. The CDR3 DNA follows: TGTGCCAGCAGCCCCGGACGGGTCTATGGCTACACCTTC.

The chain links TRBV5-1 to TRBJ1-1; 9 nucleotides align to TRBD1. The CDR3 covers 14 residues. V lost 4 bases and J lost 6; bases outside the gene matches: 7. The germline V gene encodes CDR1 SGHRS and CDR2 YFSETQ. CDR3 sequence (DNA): TGCGCCAGCAGCGAGACAGGGGGAAAGGCTGAAGCTTTCTTT. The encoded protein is CASSETGGKAEAFF.

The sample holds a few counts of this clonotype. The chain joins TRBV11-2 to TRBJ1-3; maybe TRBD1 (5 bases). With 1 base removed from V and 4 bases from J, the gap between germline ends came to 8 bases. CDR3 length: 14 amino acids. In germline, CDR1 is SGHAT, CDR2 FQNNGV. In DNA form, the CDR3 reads TGTGCCAGCAGCTTAGGACAGACAGGAAACACCATATATTTT. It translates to CASSLGQTGNTIYF. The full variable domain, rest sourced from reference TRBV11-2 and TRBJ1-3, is EAGVAQSPRYKIIEKRQSVAFWCNPISGHATLYWYQQILGQGPKLLIQFQNNGVVDDSQLPKDRFSAERLKGVDSTLKIQPAKLEDSAVYLCASSLGQTGNTIYFGEGSWLTVV.

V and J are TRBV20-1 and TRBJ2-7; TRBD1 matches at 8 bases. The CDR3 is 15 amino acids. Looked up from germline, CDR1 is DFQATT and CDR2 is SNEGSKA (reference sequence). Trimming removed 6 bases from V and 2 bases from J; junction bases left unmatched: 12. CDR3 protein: CSASPTGQATYEQYF. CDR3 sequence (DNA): TGCAGTGCCAGCCCTACGGGACAGGCGACCTACGAGCAGTACTTC.

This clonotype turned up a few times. CDR3 nucleotides: TGTGCCAGCAGCGCAACTAGCGGGAGCTGGGAGACCCAGTACTTC. The encoded protein is CASSATSGSWETQYF. This chain joins TRBV5-6 and TRBJ2-5, with 11 bases lining up with TRBD2. The CDR3 extends over 15 amino acids. Germline trimming cut 4 bases from V and 5 bases from J; bases unmatched to any gene: 7. The germline V gene encodes CDR1 SGHDT and CDR2 YYEEEE.

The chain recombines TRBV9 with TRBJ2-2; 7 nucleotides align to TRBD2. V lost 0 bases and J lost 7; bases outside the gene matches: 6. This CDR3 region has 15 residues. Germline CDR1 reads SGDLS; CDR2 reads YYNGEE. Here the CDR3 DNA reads TGTGCCAGCAGCGTAGTCGCGGGAGCGAACGGGGAGCTGTTTTTT. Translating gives CASSVVAGANGELFF. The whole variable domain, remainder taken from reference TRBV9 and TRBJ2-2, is DSGVTQTPKHLITATGQRVTLRCSPRSGDLSVYWYQQSLDQGLQFLIQYYNGEERAKGNILERFSAQQFPDLHSELNLSSLELGDSALYFCASSVVAGANGELFFGEGSRLTVL.

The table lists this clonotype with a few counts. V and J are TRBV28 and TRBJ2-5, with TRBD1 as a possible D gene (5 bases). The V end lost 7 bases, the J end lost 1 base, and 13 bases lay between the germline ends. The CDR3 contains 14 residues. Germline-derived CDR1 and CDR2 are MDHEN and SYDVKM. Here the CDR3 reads CASKPDSTQETQYF. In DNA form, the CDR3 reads TGTGCCAGCAAACCTGACAGTACCCAAGAGACCCAGTACTTC. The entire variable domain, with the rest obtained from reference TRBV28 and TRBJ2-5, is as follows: DVKVTQSSRYLVKRTGEKVFLECVQDMDHENMFWYRQDPGLGLRLIYFSYDVKMKEKGDIPEGYSVSREKKERFSLILESASTNQTSMYLCASKPDSTQETQYFGPGTRLLVL.

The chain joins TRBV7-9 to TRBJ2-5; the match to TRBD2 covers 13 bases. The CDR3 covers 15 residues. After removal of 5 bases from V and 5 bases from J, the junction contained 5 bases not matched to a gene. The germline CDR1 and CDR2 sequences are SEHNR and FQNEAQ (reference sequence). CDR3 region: CASSPRTSGSETQYF. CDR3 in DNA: TGTGCCAGCAGCCCACGGACTAGCGGGAGTGAGACCCAGTACTTC.

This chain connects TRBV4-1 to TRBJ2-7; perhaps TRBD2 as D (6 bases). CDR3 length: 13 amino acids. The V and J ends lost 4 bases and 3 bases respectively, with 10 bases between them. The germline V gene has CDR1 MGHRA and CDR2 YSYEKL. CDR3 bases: TGCGCCAGCAGCCGCGGGGAAAGCTACGAGCAGTACTTC. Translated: CASSRGESYEQYF.

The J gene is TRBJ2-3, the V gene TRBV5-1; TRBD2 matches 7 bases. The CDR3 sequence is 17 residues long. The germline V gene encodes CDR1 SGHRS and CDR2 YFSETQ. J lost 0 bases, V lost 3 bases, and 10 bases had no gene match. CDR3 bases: TGCGCCAGCAGCTCCGGGGTTCATAGCGGGAGCACAGATACGCAGTATTTT. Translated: CASSSGVHSGSTDTQYF.

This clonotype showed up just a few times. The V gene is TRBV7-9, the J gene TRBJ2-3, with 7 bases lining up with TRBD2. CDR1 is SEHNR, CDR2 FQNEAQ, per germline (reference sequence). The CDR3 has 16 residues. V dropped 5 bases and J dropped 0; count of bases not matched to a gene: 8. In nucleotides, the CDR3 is TGTGCCAGCAGCCCTCCTAGCGGCTATAGCACAGATACGCAGTATTTT. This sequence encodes CASSPPSGYSTDTQYF.